The sequence of this T cell receptor beta chain was determined in a study of cytomegalovirus exposure and HLA in healthy donors. Vbeta (60) and Jbeta (13) primers were used in the PCR. Some clones are missing from TCRdb's copy, which holds only in-frame ones; the method was immunoSEQ multiplex PCR. This specimen shows some 72,000 clones; the ten leading clones hold roughly 5%. What was sequenced was PBMCs. The clonotype comes from a young man in good health and CMV-seronegative.

CDR3 DNA: TGTGCCAGCACCAACTATAGACAGTACGAGCAGTACTTC. Translation: CASTNYRQYEQYF. The V call is TRBV11-3, the J call TRBJ2-7; maybe TRBD1 (5 bases). Germline loops: CDR1 SGHNT, CDR2 YENEEA. This CDR3 spans 13 amino acids. The V gene lost 7 bases and the J gene lost 4 bases, with 14 bases spanning the gap.